The clone carrying this T cell receptor beta chain was picked up many times. The entry originates in a study of T cells after yellow fever vaccination. The germline V gene encodes CDR1 SGHKS and CDR2 YYEKEE (reference sequence). V dropped 0 bases and J dropped 4; count of bases not matched to a gene: 6. This CDR3 has 17 residues. A single record per CDR3 protein comes from TCRdb applying MiXCR to the 5' RACE reads. This table has hundreds of thousands of distinct CDR3 sequences, roughly 13% appearing once. This specimen consisted of PBMCs, obtained on the day of the yellow fever booster vaccination. The clonotype comes from a man aged 30 to 45 who received the YFV17D yellow fever vaccine. The chain has TRBV5-5 and TRBJ2-1; 11 bases align to TRBD2. CDR3 sequence (DNA): TGTGCCAGCAGCTTGGCGCTCGGGACTAGCGGATACAATGAGCAGTTCTTC. Its translation is CASSLALGTSGYNEQFF.